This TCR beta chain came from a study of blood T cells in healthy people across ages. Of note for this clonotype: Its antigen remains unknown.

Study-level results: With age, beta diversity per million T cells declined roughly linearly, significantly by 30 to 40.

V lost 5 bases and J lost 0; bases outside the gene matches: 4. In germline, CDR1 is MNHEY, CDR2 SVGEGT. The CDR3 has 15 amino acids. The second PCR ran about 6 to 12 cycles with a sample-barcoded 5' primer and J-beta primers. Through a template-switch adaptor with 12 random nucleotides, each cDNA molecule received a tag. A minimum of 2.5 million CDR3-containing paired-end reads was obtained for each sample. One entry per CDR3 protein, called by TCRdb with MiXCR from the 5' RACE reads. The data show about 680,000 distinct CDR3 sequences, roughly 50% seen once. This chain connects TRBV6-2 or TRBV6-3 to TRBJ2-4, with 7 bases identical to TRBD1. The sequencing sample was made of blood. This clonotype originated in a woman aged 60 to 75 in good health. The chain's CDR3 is CASSPGQIAKNIQYF. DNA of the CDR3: TGTGCCAGCAGTCCGGGACAGATAGCCAAAAACATTCAGTACTTC.